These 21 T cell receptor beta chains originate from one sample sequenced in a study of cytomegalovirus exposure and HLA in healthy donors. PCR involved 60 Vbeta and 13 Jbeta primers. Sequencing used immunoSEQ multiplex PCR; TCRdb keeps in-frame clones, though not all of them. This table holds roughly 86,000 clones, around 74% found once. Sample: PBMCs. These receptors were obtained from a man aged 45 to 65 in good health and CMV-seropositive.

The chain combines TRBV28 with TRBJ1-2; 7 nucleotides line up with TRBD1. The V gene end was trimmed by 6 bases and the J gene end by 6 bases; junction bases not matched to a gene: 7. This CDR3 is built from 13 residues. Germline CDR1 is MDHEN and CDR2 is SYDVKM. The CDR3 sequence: CASSQGVSNGYTF. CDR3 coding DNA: TGTGCCAGCAGCCAGGGGGTATCTAATGGCTACACCTTC.

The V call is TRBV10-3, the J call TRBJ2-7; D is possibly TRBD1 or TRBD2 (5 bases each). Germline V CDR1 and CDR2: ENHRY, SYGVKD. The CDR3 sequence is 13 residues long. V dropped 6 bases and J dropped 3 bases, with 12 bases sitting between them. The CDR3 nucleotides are TGTGCCATCAGGGAGGACAAGAACTACGAGCAGTACTTC. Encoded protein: CAIREDKNYEQYF.

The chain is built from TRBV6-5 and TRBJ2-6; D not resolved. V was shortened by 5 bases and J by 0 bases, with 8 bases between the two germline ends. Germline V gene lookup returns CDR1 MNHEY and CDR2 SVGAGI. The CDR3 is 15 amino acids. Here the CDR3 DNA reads TGTGCCAGCAGTATCACAAGCTCTGGGGCCAACGTCCTGACTTTC. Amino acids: CASSITSSGANVLTF.

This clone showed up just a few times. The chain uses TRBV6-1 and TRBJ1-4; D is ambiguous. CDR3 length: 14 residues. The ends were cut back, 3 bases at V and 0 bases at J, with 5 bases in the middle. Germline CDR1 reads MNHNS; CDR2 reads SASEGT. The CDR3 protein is CASSDPATNEKLFF. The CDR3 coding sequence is TGTGCCAGCAGTGACCCAGCAACTAATGAAAAACTGTTTTTT.

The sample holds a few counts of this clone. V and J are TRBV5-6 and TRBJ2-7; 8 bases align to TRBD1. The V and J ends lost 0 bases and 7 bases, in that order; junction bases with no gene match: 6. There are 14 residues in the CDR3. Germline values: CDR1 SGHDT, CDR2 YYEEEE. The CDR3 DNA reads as TGTGCCAGCAGCTTGGCAACCACAGGGGGAGAGCAGTACTTC. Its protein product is CASSLATTGGEQYF.

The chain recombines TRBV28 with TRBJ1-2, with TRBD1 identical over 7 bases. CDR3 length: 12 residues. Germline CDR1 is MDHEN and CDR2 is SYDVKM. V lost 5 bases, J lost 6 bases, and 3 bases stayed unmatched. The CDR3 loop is CASSRQGDGYTF. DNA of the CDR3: TGTGCCAGCAGTCGACAGGGTGATGGCTACACCTTC.

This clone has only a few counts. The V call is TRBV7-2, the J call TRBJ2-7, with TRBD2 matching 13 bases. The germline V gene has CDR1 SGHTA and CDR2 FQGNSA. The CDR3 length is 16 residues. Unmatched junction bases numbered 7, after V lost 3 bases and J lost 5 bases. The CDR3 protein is CASSLTSGGLGHEQYF. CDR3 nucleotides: TGTGCCAGCAGCTTGACTAGCGGGGGGTTGGGCCACGAGCAGTACTTC.

The CDR3 is CASSKDPPEGGDTQYF. CDR3 sequence (DNA): TGTGCCAGCAGCAAAGACCCCCCGGAAGGGGGAGATACGCAGTATTTT. The rearrangement joins TRBV21-1 to TRBJ2-3; TRBD1 is taken as the D call from the table, unchecked against the DNA. TRBV21-1 is a pseudogene locus. The CDR3 is 16 amino acids.

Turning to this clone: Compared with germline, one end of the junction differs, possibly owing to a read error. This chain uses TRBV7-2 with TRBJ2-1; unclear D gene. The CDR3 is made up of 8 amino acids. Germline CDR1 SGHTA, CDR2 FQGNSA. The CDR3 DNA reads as TGTGCCAGCAGCCCCTTTATCTTC. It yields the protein CASSPFIF.

The CDR3 bases are TGCGCCAGCAGCTTGGCACAGACAAATGAAAAACTGTTTTTT. Translation gives CASSLAQTNEKLFF. The chain is built from TRBV5-1 and TRBJ1-4; D call uncertain. V was clipped by 0 bases and J by 5 bases, with 8 bases between them. CDR3 length equals 14 residues. The germline CDR1 and CDR2 sequences are SGHRS and YFSETQ.

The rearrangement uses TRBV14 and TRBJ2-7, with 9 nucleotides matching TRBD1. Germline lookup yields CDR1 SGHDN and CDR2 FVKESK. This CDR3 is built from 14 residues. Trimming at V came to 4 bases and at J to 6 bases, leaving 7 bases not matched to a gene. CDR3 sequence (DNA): TGTGCCAGCAGCCGACCGGGGACAGGGTTCGAGCAGTACTTC. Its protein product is CASSRPGTGFEQYF.

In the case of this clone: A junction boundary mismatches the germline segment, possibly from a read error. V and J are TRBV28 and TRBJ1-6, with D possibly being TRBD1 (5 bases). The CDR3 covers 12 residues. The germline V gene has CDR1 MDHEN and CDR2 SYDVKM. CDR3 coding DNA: TGTGCCAGCGGGAGGGGCAACTCACCCCTCAACTTT. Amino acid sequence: CASGRGNSPLNF.

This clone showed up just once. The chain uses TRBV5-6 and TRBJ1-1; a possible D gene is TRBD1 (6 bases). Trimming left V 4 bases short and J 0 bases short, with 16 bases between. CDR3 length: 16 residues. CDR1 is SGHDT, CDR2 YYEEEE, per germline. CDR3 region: CASSLQGLWMNTEAFF. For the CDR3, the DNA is TGTGCCAGCAGCCTACAGGGTTTGTGGATGAACACTGAAGCTTTCTTT. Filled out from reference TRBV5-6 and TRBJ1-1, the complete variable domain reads DAGVTQSPTHLIKTRGQQVTLRCSPKSGHDTVSWYQQALGQGPQFIFQYYEEEERQRGNFPDRFSGHQFPNYSSELNVNALLLGDSALYLCASSLQGLWMNTEAFFGQGTRLTVV.

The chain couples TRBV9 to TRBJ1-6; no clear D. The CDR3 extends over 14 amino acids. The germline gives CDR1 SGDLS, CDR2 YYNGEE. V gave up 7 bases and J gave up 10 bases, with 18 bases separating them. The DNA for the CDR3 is TGTGCCAGCGGTAAACGGAGTATAGGATCACCCCTCCACTTT. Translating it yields CASGKRSIGSPLHF.

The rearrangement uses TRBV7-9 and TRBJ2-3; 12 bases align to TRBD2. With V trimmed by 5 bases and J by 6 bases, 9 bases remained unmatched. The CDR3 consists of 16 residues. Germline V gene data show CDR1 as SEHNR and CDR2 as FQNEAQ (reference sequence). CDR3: CASSGIGTSGYDTQYF. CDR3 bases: TGTGCCAGCAGCGGAATCGGGACTAGCGGGTACGATACGCAGTATTTT.

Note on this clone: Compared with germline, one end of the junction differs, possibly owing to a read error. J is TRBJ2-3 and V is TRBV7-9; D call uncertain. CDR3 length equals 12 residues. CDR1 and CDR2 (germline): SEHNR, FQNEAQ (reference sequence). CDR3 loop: CSSSSHTDTQYF. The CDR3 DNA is TGTTCCAGCAGCTCCCACACAGATACGCAGTATTTT.

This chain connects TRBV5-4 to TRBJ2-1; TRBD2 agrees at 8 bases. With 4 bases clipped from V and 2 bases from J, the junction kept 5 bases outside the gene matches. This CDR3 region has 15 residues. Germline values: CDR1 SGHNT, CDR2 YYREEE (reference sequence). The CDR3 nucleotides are TGTGCCAGCAGCAACCGGGGGGGCCCCTACAATGAGCAGTTCTTC. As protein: CASSNRGGPYNEQFF.

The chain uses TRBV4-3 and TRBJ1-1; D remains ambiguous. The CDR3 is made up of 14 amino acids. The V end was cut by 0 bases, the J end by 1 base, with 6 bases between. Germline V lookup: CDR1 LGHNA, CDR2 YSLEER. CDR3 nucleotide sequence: TGCGCCAGCAGCCAAGATTCCGGGAACACTGAAGCTTTCTTT. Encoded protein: CASSQDSGNTEAFF.

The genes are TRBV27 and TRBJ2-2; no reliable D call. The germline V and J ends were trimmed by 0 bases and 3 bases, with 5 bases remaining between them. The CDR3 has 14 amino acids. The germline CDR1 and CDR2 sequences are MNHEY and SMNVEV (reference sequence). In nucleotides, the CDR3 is TGTGCCAGCAGTTTATCGGGCTACACCGGGGAGCTGTTTTTT. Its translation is CASSLSGYTGELFF.

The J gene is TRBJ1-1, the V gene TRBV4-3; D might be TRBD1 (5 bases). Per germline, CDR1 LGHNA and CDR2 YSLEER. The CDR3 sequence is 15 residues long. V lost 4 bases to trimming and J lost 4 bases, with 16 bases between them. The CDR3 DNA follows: TGCGCCAGCAGCCTCGGACGGGGGGTAGGCACTGAAGCTTTCTTT. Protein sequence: CASSLGRGVGTEAFF.

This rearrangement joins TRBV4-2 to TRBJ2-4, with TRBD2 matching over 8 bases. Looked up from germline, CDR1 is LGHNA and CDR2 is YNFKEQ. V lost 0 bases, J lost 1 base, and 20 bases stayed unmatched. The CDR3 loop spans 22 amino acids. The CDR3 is CASSQESAGGRLGRIAKNIQYF. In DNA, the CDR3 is TGTGCCAGCAGCCAAGAATCGGCGGGGGGACGTCTCGGACGGATCGCCAAAAACATTCAGTACTTC.